The 19 T cell receptor beta chains given below trace back to one sample, sequenced in a study of shared clonotypes between healthy human individuals (dated by TCRdb to the early 2020s). Library creation used the immunoSEQ multiplex PCR assay. TCRdb retrieved this table from immuneACCESS and kept in-frame rearrangements only. Not all clones are present; in checked studies, unresolved V genes account for under half, and no reason is known for the remainder. This sample comprises hundreds of thousands of clones, roughly 77% of them detected only once. 13% of the sample belongs to the ten largest clones. The sequenced sample consisted of PBMCs. The receptors were gathered from a woman in her 40s in good health. Some clones in this sample may be carry-over from other donors' samples.

The chain recombines TRBV5-1 with TRBJ1-1, with D hard to call. From germline, CDR1 is SGHRS and CDR2 YFSETQ. The CDR3 is 15 residues long. The germline V and J ends were trimmed by 5 bases and 4 bases, with 18 bases remaining between them. CDR3 sequence (DNA): TGCGCCAGCAGTCAGGACCTGCCAGGTGTCACTGAAGCTTTCTTT. It yields the protein CASSQDLPGVTEAFF.

This chain connects TRBV28 to TRBJ2-3; 11 bases map to TRBD2. Unmatched junction bases numbered 7, after V lost 6 bases and J lost 2 bases. The CDR3 spans 16 residues. CDR1 is MDHEN, CDR2 SYDVKM, per germline. For the CDR3, the DNA is TGTGCCAGCAGCCCGGGGACTAGCGGCAACACAGATACGCAGTATTTT. It codes for CASSPGTSGNTDTQYF.

The chain recombines TRBV5-1 with TRBJ2-4, with TRBD1 as a possible D gene (6 bases). The V and J ends lost 0 bases and 7 bases respectively, with 8 bases between them. CDR1 is SGHRS and CDR2 is YFSETQ in the germline V gene. CDR3 size: 13 residues. For the CDR3, the DNA is TGCGCCAGCAGCTTGGGACAGGATAACATTCAGTACTTC. As protein: CASSLGQDNIQYF.

V usage is TRBV7-3 and J usage is TRBJ2-1, with a tentative D call TRBD2 (6 bases). There are 15 residues in the CDR3. Per germline, CDR1 SGHTA and CDR2 FQGTGA. The ends were cut back, 0 bases at V and 1 base at J, with 7 bases in the middle. The CDR3 DNA reads TGTGCCAGCAGCTTAACGCGGGGTTCCTACAATGAGCAGTTCTTC. It translates to CASSLTRGSYNEQFF.

A note on this clone: A far larger clone is just one base off, so this is likely a read error. This sample also contains other DNA sequences that code for the same CDR3. The chain employs TRBV10-2 and TRBJ1-1; a possible D gene is TRBD1 (5 bases). V gave up 5 bases and J gave up 1 base, with 8 bases separating them. CDR3 length equals 13 residues. The germline V gene encodes CDR1 WSHSY and CDR2 SAAADI. CDR3 amino acids: CASSPTGNTEAFF. DNA for the CDR3: TGCGCCAGCAGTCCCACAGGGAACACTGAAGCTTTCTTT.

V and J are TRBV9 and TRBJ1-2, with D possibly TRBD1 on 5 matching bases. V gave up 0 bases and J gave up 2 bases, with 11 bases separating them. The length of the CDR3 is 15 residues. The germline CDR1 and CDR2 sequences are SGDLS and YYNGEE. DNA of the CDR3: TGTGCCAGCAGCGTAGTAGCAGGGCCGAACTATGGCTACACCTTC. Translation: CASSVVAGPNYGYTF.

The V gene is TRBV28, the J gene TRBJ1-1, with D tentatively TRBD1 (5 bases). Trimming cost V 3 bases and J 0 bases, with 8 bases left between them. The CDR3 spans 14 residues. Looked up from germline, CDR1 is MDHEN and CDR2 is SYDVKM. In nucleotides, the CDR3 is TGTGCCAGCAGTTTCCGGGGGGTGAACACTGAAGCTTTCTTT. As protein: CASSFRGVNTEAFF.

V and J are TRBV6-6 and TRBJ1-4; D is unclear. The CDR3 covers 14 residues. Germline-derived CDR1 and CDR2 are MNHNY and SVGAGI (reference sequence). With 0 bases removed from V and 8 bases from J, the gap between germline ends came to 10 bases. CDR3 bases: TGTGCCAGCAGTTACTCTCCAGGTTGGGAAAAACTGTTTTTT. This translates into CASSYSPGWEKLFF.

The chain recombines TRBV29-1 with TRBJ2-7; 11 bases match TRBD2. The germline CDR1 and CDR2 sequences are SQVTM and ANQGSEA. V shed 4 bases and J 9 bases; nucleotides not matched to a gene: 14. The CDR3 covers 15 residues. The CDR3 sequence: CSVAASGRFQGGQYF. For the CDR3, the DNA is TGCAGCGTTGCCGCTAGCGGGAGGTTCCAAGGTGGGCAGTACTTC.

The chain uses TRBV5-1 and TRBJ2-7; D is perhaps TRBD2 (7 bases). The CDR3 is 14 amino acids. Germline CDR1 is SGHRS and CDR2 is YFSETQ. The germline V and J ends were trimmed by 3 bases and 3 bases, with 13 bases remaining between them. CDR3 sequence reads: CASSSLGGLYEQYF. Here the CDR3 DNA reads TGCGCCAGCAGCTCGTTGGGGGGGCTCTACGAGCAGTACTTC.

The table lists this clone with a count of one. The CDR3 coding sequence is TGTGCCAGCAGCCACCGGGACAAAAACACTGAAGCTTTCTTT. Amino acids: CASSHRDKNTEAFF. V usage is TRBV5-4 and J usage is TRBJ1-1; maybe TRBD1 (6 bases). The V and J ends lost 4 bases and 2 bases respectively, with 12 bases between them. The CDR3 is 14 residues long. CDR1 and CDR2 (germline): SGHNT, YYREEE (reference sequence).

The chain employs TRBV7-8 and TRBJ2-5; the match to TRBD2 covers 13 bases. The CDR3 loop spans 14 amino acids. The germline V gene encodes CDR1 SGHVS and CDR2 FQNEAQ. The V and J ends lost 5 bases and 5 bases, in that order; junction bases with no gene match: 2. CDR3 residues: CASSGTSGTETQYF. The CDR3 bases are TGTGCCAGCAGCGGGACTAGCGGGACTGAGACCCAGTACTTC.

V is TRBV5-5 and J is TRBJ2-7; D gene uncertain. CDR3 length: 12 amino acids. Trimming took off 0 bases at V and 6 bases at J, with 7 bases between the two ends. Germline V lookup: CDR1 SGHKS, CDR2 YYEKEE (reference sequence). The CDR3 here is CASSLALAEQYF. The CDR3 nucleotides are TGTGCCAGCAGCTTGGCTTTAGCCGAGCAGTACTTC.

CDR3 coding DNA: TGTGCCAGTAGTATCTTAGCGGGAGAGTACAATGAGCAGTTCTTC. It yields the protein CASSILAGEYNEQFF. The J gene is TRBJ2-1, the V gene TRBV19, with 9 bases fitting TRBD2. The germline gives CDR1 LNHDA, CDR2 SQIVND (reference sequence). This CDR3 contains 15 residues. The trim removed 3 bases at V and 4 bases at J, leaving 4 bases unmatched.

This clone has at least ten counts. This chain uses TRBV6-1 with TRBJ1-1, with D unresolved. V was clipped by 5 bases and J by 0 bases, with 13 bases between them. CDR3 size: 15 residues. CDR1 is MNHNS, CDR2 SASEGT, per germline. The CDR3 DNA reads as TGTGCCAGCAGTCCCTACAGAGCTCTGAACACTGAAGCTTTCTTT. It translates to CASSPYRALNTEAFF.

This chain links TRBV5-4 with TRBJ2-1; 13 nucleotides agree with TRBD2. Germline V gene sequence: CDR1 SGHNT, CDR2 YYREEE (reference sequence). The CDR3 spans 18 residues. The V segment lost 4 bases and the J segment 3 bases; nucleotides outside the gene matches: 10. The CDR3 sequence: CASSKGLAGYTVYNEQFF. As DNA, the CDR3 is TGTGCCAGCAGCAAGGGACTAGCGGGATACACCGTCTACAATGAGCAGTTCTTC.

This chain joins TRBV30 and TRBJ1-5; TRBD1 agrees at 8 bases. Germline V gene sequence: CDR1 GTSNPN, CDR2 SVGIG (reference sequence). V was clipped by 2 bases and J by 0 bases; unmatched bases: 9. This CDR3 is 17 amino acids long. This CDR3 reads CAWSSTRDRISNQPQHF. The DNA for the CDR3 is TGTGCCTGGAGTTCGACCCGGGACAGGATTAGCAATCAGCCCCAGCATTTT.

The CDR3 DNA is TGTGCCAGCTCAGCCAACAATTTTACTAGCGGGACAGCGTCCTACAATGAGCAGTTCTTC. It specifies CASSANNFTSGTASYNEQFF. This chain connects TRBV18 to TRBJ2-1; the match to TRBD2 covers 10 bases. With V trimmed by 5 bases and J by 1 base, 17 bases remained unmatched. The CDR3 consists of 20 residues. Germline V gives CDR1 KGHSH, CDR2 LQKENI. Full variable domain (remainder filled in from reference TRBV18 and TRBJ2-1): NAGVMQNPRHLVRRRGQEARLRCSPMKGHSHVYWYRQLPEEGLKFMVYLQKENIIDESGMPKERFSAEFPKEGPSILRIQQVVRGDSAAYFCASSANNFTSGTASYNEQFFGPGTRLTVL.

CDR3 sequence reads: CASSARRGDTEAFF. The CDR3, as DNA: TGTGCCAGTAGTGCCCGGAGGGGGGACACTGAAGCTTTCTTT. The J gene is TRBJ1-1, the V gene TRBV19; perhaps TRBD1 as D (6 bases). V gave up 5 bases and J gave up 3 bases, with 13 bases separating them. Germline values: CDR1 LNHDA, CDR2 SQIVND (reference sequence). The length of the CDR3 is 14 residues.